Described below is a single T cell receptor (beta chain) sequence and its context. Its matching antigen is unknown. This record belongs to a study of post-analysis software for immune sequencing data. Background on the study: Relapsing-remitting, secondary progressive and progressive-relapsing multiple sclerosis courses were included.

Incorporated into the TCR beta cDNA libraries were unique molecular identifiers, which served to reduce PCR and sequencing biases. Starting from approximately 0.95 to 9.8 million T cells, the study yielded roughly 0.5 million cDNA molecules. A single record per CDR3 protein comes from TCRdb applying MiXCR to the PCR reads. The table records about 560,000 distinct CDR3 sequences, roughly 46% of them present only once. Overall study findings and caveats: Compared with controls, patients showed significantly lower normalized Chao1 diversity. TRBV5-6, TRBV5-1 and TRBV20-1 belonged to a set of roughly five TRBV segments that were more frequent in patients than controls.

Germline CDR1 reads SEHNR; CDR2 reads FQNEAQ (reference sequence). This CDR3 is built from 15 residues. Trimming stripped 1 base from V and 4 bases from J, with 13 bases between. The V gene is TRBV7-9, the J gene TRBJ1-2; maybe TRBD1 (5 bases). The sequence derives from a girl aged 10-17 years with multiple sclerosis. The sample was blood. CDR3 sequence (DNA): TGTGCCAGCAGCTTAGGTGTCGGGGGAGCCTATGGCTACACCTTC. Encoded protein: CASSLGVGGAYGYTF.